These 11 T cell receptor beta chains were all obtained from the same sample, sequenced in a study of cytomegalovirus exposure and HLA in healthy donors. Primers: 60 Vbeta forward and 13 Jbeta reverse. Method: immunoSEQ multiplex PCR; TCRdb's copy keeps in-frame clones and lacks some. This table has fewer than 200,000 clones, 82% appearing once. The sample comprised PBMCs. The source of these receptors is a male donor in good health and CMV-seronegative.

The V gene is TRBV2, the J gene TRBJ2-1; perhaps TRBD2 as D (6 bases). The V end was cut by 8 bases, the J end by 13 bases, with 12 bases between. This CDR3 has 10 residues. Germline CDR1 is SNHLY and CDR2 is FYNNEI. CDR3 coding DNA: TGTGCCAGCCGAGGAGGGTATCAGTTCTTC. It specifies CASRGGYQFF.

CDR3 protein: CASSLGAATARSTQYF. CDR3 nucleotide sequence: TGTGCCAGCAGCCTAGGGGCGGCAACCGCACGATCGACCCAGTACTTC. J is TRBJ2-5 and V is TRBV25-1; tentative D call: TRBD1 (5 bases). There are 16 residues in the CDR3. Trimming left V 6 bases short and J 7 bases short, with 24 bases between. Germline V gene sequence: CDR1 MGHDK, CDR2 SYGVNS.

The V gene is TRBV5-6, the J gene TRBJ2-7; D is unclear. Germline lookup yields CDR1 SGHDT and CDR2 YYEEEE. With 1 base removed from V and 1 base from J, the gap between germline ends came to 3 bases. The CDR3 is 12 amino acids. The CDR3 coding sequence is TGTGCCAGCAGCTTGCCATCCTACGAGCAGTACTTC. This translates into CASSLPSYEQYF.

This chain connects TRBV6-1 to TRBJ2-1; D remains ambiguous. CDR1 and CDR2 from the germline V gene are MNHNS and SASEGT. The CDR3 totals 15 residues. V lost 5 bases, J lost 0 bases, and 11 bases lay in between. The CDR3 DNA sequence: TGTGCCAGCAGTTCTACAGAATTCTCCTACAATGAGCAGTTCTTC. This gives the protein CASSSTEFSYNEQFF.

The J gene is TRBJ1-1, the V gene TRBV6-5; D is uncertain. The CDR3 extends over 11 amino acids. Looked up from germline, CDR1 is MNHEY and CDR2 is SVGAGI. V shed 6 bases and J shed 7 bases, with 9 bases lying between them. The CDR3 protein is CASSNPSEAFF. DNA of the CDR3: TGTGCCAGCAGCAACCCCAGTGAAGCTTTCTTT.

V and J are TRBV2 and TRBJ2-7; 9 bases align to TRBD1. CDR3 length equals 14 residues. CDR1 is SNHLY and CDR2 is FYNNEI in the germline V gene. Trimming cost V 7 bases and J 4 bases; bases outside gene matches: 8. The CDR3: CASNTGQGRYEQYF. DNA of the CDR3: TGTGCCAGCAATACGGGACAGGGTCGGTACGAGCAGTACTTC.

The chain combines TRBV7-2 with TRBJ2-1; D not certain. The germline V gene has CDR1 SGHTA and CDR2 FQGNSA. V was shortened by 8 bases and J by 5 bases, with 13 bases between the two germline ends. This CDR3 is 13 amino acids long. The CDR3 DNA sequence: TGTGCCAGCCACTACACCCCAGACAATGAGCAGTTCTTC. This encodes CASHYTPDNEQFF.

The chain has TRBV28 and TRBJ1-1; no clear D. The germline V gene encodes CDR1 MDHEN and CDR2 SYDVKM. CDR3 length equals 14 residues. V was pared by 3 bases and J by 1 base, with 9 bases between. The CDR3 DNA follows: TGTGCCAGCAGTTTGTTCGTAGAGAACACTGAAGCTTTCTTT. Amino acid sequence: CASSLFVENTEAFF.

CDR3 sequence: CASSSTGIPYNEQFF. The CDR3 bases are TGTGCCAGCAGCTCGACAGGGATCCCCTACAATGAGCAGTTCTTC. V gene TRBV7-2 combines with J gene TRBJ2-1; TRBD1 matches at 7 bases. Trimming took 4 bases from V and 2 from J; bases not matched to a gene: 5. The CDR3 spans 15 residues. Germline CDR1 is SGHTA and CDR2 is FQGNSA.

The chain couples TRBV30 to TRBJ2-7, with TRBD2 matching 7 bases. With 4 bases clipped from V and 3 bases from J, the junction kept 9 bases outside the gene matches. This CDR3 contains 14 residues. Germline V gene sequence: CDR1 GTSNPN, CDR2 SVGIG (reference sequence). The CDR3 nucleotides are TGTGCCTGGAACCCCGACCCGGGGGGCTACGAGCAGTACTTC. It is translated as CAWNPDPGGYEQYF.

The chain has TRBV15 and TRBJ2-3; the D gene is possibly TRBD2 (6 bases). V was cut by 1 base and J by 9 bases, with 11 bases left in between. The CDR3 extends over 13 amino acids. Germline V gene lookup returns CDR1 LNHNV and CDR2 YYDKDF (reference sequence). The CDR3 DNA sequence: TGTGCCACCAGCAGAGTACCCGGGGGAACGCAGTATTTT. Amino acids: CATSRVPGGTQYF. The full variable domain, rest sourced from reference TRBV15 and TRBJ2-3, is DAMVIQNPRYQVTQFGKPVTLSCSQTLNHNVMYWYQQKSSQAPKLLFHYYDKDFNNEADTPDNFQSRRPNTSFCFLDIRSPGLGDTAMYLCATSRVPGGTQYFGPGTRLTVL.